A selection of T cell receptor beta chains follows, all from one sample in a study of a mutant IDH1 vaccine in newly diagnosed glioma. TCRdb keeps only in-frame clones here, not all; method: immunoSEQ multiplex PCR. This table has tens of thousands of clones, roughly 84% appearing once. These receptors' antigens are unknown. The source was PBMCs, collected from a glioma patient whose treatment included an IDH1 peptide vaccine. These TCRs come from a man aged 30-40 years with glioma. Each CDR3 is given with its conserved first and last residue. The D gene is left open where the match is weak. Expanded clones are given a class, and other clones once, few, many or no size at all.

v_gene	j_gene	abundance	d_gene	CDR3aa	CDR3nt
TRBV5-1	TRBJ2-5	NA	NA	CASRKEQVGETQYF	TGCGCCAGCAGAAAGGAGCAGGTGGGGGAGACCCAGTACTTC
TRBV6-6	TRBJ2-7	once	NA	CASTNLGLLYEQYF	TGTGCCAGCACCAATCTGGGACTTCTCTACGAGCAGTACTTC
TRBV16	TRBJ1-2	NA	NA	CASSQWGGDGYTF	TGTGCCAGCAGCCAATGGGGGGGCGATGGCTACACCTTC
TRBV18	TRBJ2-7	NA	TRBD2	CASSLSVGGGFNEQYF	TGTGCCAGCTCACTAAGCGTTGGCGGGGGGTTTAACGAGCAGTACTTC
TRBV27	TRBJ2-1	few	TRBD1	CASSKTRSTGTDNEQFF	TGTGCCAGCAGCAAAACTCGATCAACAGGGACAGACAATGAGCAGTTCTTC
TRBV19	TRBJ1-3	NA	NA	CATRNDIRRGNTIYF	TGTGCCACTCGAAACGACATCCGTCGAGGAAACACCATATATTTT
TRBV7-2	TRBJ1-6	once	TRBD1	CASSGRQGNSPLHF	TGTGCCAGCAGCGGCCGACAGGGCAATTCACCCCTCCACTTT
TRBV7-9	TRBJ1-4	NA	NA	CASSGWSIGNEKLFF	TGTGCCAGCAGCGGGTGGAGCATAGGGAATGAAAAACTGTTTTTT
TRBV14	TRBJ1-6	once	NA	CASSQVVHSPLHF	TGTGCCAGCAGCCAAGTCGTCCATTCACCCCTCCACTTT
TRBV4-1	TRBJ2-7	NA	NA	CASSQDENGYEQYF	TGCGCCAGCAGCCAAGATGAGAACGGCTACGAGCAGTACTTC
TRBV10-2	TRBJ2-2	NA	TRBD1	CASSQSGQGNTGELFF	TGCGCCAGCAGTCAATCGGGACAGGGCAACACCGGGGAGCTGTTTTTT
TRBV10-3	TRBJ1-5	NA	NA	CAISEGSSNQPQHF	TGTGCCATCAGTGAGGGGAGTAGCAATCAGCCCCAGCATTTT